Following are 29 T cell receptor beta chains from one sample sequenced in a study of blood T cell repertoires in COVID-19. The protocol was immunoSEQ multiplex PCR, while the TCRdb copy is restricted to in-frame clones and leaves out a portion. The sample holds some 200,000 clones, more than 65% seen once. Sample: peripheral blood. Receptor source: a human donor with acute or convalescent COVID-19. The donor label of this sample is uncertain.

This clone has only a few counts. The chain is built from TRBV3-1 (or the pseudogene TRBV3-2) and TRBJ1-1; D call uncertain. The CDR3 sequence is 15 residues long. Per the germline V gene, CDR1 is LGHDT and CDR2 is YNNKEL (reference sequence). Between the trimmed V and J ends, which lost 4 bases and 0 bases, there was a span of 12 bases. The CDR3 DNA is TGTGCCAGCAGCCCCCCTGCGGGATTGAACACTGAAGCTTTCTTT. It specifies CASSPPAGLNTEAFF.

V gene TRBV7-2 combines with J gene TRBJ1-2; tentative D call: TRBD1 (6 bases). The CDR3 contains 15 residues. Trimming left V 2 bases short and J 8 bases short, with 18 bases between. Germline loops: CDR1 SGHTA, CDR2 FQGNSA. This CDR3 is CASSLSPGERMGYTF. The CDR3 nucleotides read TGTGCCAGCAGCTTATCTCCAGGGGAGCGTATGGGCTACACCTTC. Combining the CDR3 with reference TRBV7-2 and TRBJ1-2 gives the whole variable domain GAGVSQSPSNKVTEKGKDVELRCDPISGHTALYWYRQSLGQGLEFLIYFQGNSAPDKSGLPSDRFSAERTGGSVSTLTIQRTQQEDSAVYLCASSLSPGERMGYTFGSGTRLTVV.

This clone was detected once. This sequence joins TRBV30 and TRBJ1-3, with 8 nucleotides matching TRBD1. V gave up 5 bases and J gave up 2 bases; unmatched junction bases: 5. The CDR3 is 14 residues long. The germline gives CDR1 GTSNPN, CDR2 SVGIG (reference sequence). CDR3 in amino acids: CAWGQGRPGNTIYF. CDR3 sequence (DNA): TGTGCCTGGGGACAGGGAAGGCCTGGAAACACCATATATTTT.

The V gene is TRBV9, the J gene TRBJ1-6; possibly TRBD1 for D (6 bases). Trimming cost V 3 bases and J 10 bases, with 11 bases left between them. The CDR3 is 13 residues long. Germline V gives CDR1 SGDLS, CDR2 YYNGEE. The CDR3 bases are TGTGCCAGCAGCGCCCAGGGGAGCTCACCCCTCCACTTT. Translating gives CASSAQGSSPLHF.

CDR3 DNA: TGTGCCAGCAGCCAAGTGAGACCCAGGGGCTACACCATATATTTT. This codes for CASSQVRPRGYTIYF. The rearrangement joins TRBV3-1 (or the pseudogene TRBV3-2) to TRBJ1-3, with a weak D call TRBD1 (6 bases). Looked up from germline, CDR1 is LGHDT and CDR2 is YNNKEL (reference sequence). V gave up 1 base and J gave up 8 bases, with 15 bases separating them. This CDR3 has 15 residues.

This clone has a handful of counts. J is TRBJ1-2 and V is TRBV28, with D possibly being TRBD1 (5 bases). Germline assignment: CDR1 MDHEN and CDR2 SYDVKM. This CDR3 has 15 amino acids. V lost 2 bases, J lost 8 bases, and 18 bases lay in between. CDR3 region: CASSLTGRGSRGYTF. The CDR3 nucleotides are TGTGCCAGCAGTTTAACGGGACGGGGGAGTAGGGGCTACACCTTC.

The V and J genes are TRBV6-1 and TRBJ2-1; D remains ambiguous. The germline CDR1 and CDR2 sequences are MNHNS and SASEGT. Trimming removed 3 bases from V and 9 bases from J, with 24 bases in between. There are 17 residues in the CDR3. As DNA, the CDR3 is TGTGCCAGCAGTGATGGAGCTAGACGATTCGGAAGGTCTGAGCAGTTCTTC. Amino acid sequence: CASSDGARRFGRSEQFF.

The rearrangement joins TRBV5-1 to TRBJ2-4; D is undetermined. V gave up 0 bases and J gave up 1 base, with 8 bases separating them. The CDR3 sequence is 15 residues long. Germline-derived CDR1 and CDR2 are SGHRS and YFSETQ. The CDR3 spells CASSLEAAAKNIQYF. CDR3 coding DNA: TGCGCCAGCAGCTTGGAGGCAGCGGCCAAAAACATTCAGTACTTC.

The J gene is TRBJ2-1, the V gene TRBV5-4; D gene uncertain. This CDR3 has 16 residues. V was trimmed by 0 bases and J by 0 bases, leaving 10 bases between them. Per germline, CDR1 SGHNT and CDR2 YYREEE (reference sequence). CDR3 sequence (DNA): TGTGCCAGCAGCTTGGGACTGTCGAGCTCCTACAATGAGCAGTTCTTC. Protein: CASSLGLSSSYNEQFF.

The CDR3 loop reads CASSVLTVTNTGELFF. Here the CDR3 DNA reads TGTGCCAGCTCAGTCCTGACAGTAACGAACACCGGGGAGCTGTTTTTT. The J gene is TRBJ2-2, the V gene TRBV18; D may be TRBD1 (5 bases). The V end lost 5 bases, the J end lost 0 bases, and 13 bases lay between the germline ends. This CDR3 is 16 amino acids long. Germline CDR1 reads KGHSH; CDR2 reads LQKENI.

This chain links TRBV30 with TRBJ2-7; TRBD1 matches at 10 bases. Germline loops: CDR1 GTSNPN, CDR2 SVGIG (reference sequence). The CDR3 extends over 17 amino acids. The V and J ends lost 4 bases and 3 bases, in that order; junction bases with no gene match: 15. CDR3 bases: TGTGCCTGGACCCCGGGACAGGGGAATATAGGTGGCTACGAGCAGTACTTC. Translating it yields CAWTPGQGNIGGYEQYF.

The rearrangement joins TRBV6-5 to TRBJ1-4; TRBD1 might be the D (6 bases). Germline-derived CDR1 and CDR2 are MNHEY and SVGAGI. This CDR3 has 15 amino acids. The ends were cut back, 5 bases at V and 0 bases at J, with 10 bases in the middle. The CDR3 coding sequence is TGTGCCAGCAGTCCCGGACAGTCAACTAATGAAAAACTGTTTTTT. Its protein product is CASSPGQSTNEKLFF.

The chain combines TRBV29-1 with TRBJ2-7; TRBD2 might be the D (5 bases). The ends were cut back, 1 base at V and 3 bases at J, with 13 bases in the middle. The CDR3 contains 14 residues. Per the germline V gene, CDR1 is SQVTM and CDR2 is ANQGSEA. As DNA, the CDR3 is TGCAGCGTTGAAGGGACCCCCGGGAACTACGAGCAGTACTTC. Its protein product is CSVEGTPGNYEQYF.

This chain connects TRBV5-1 to TRBJ2-3, with 8 bases that match TRBD1. CDR1 and CDR2 from the germline V gene are SGHRS and YFSETQ. The V and J ends lost 1 base and 1 base, in that order; junction bases with no gene match: 5. The CDR3 has 16 residues. CDR3 region: CASSLQGQGGTDTQYF. In nucleotides, the CDR3 is TGCGCCAGCAGCTTGCAAGGACAGGGCGGCACAGATACGCAGTATTTT.

The chain uses TRBV28 and TRBJ1-1, with D possibly being TRBD1 (6 bases). The CDR3 length is 16 residues. Trimming took 2 bases from V and 1 from J, leaving 14 bases between them. Germline CDR1 and CDR2: MDHEN and SYDVKM. The CDR3 loop reads CASSLRLGASNTEAFF. The CDR3 DNA follows: TGTGCCAGCAGTTTAAGGCTGGGGGCCTCGAACACTGAAGCTTTCTTT.

The CDR3 region is CASTSGNNEKLFF. The CDR3 coding sequence is TGTGCCTCCACGTCAGGGAATAATGAAAAACTGTTTTTT. The gene calls are TRBV11-2 and TRBJ1-4, with D perhaps TRBD1 (5 bases). This CDR3 has 13 residues. Germline assignment: CDR1 SGHAT and CDR2 FQNNGV. The V end was cut by 11 bases, the J end by 4 bases, with 14 bases between.

This chain joins TRBV2 and TRBJ2-5, with 9 bases matching TRBD1. The CDR3 runs 13 residues. V shed 5 bases, J shed 3 bases, and the junction held 1 base outside the gene matches. Germline V gene lookup returns CDR1 SNHLY and CDR2 FYNNEI. The CDR3 nucleotides read TGTGCCAGCAGTCGACAGGGGGAAGAGACCCAGTACTTC. Translating it yields CASSRQGEETQYF.

The chain uses TRBV10-2 and TRBJ2-1; D is perhaps TRBD1 (5 bases). Germline V gives CDR1 WSHSY, CDR2 SAAADI. With 8 bases removed from V and 1 base from J, the gap between germline ends came to 12 bases. The CDR3 loop spans 14 amino acids. The CDR3 sequence: CASQGQGSYNEQFF. CDR3 DNA: TGCGCCAGCCAAGGGCAGGGTTCCTACAATGAGCAGTTCTTC.

Regarding this clone: The junction departs from the called germline gene at one end, perhaps through a read error. This chain connects TRBV11-2 to TRBJ2-7, with 10 bases matching TRBD2. Germline loops: CDR1 SGHAT, CDR2 FQNNGV. This CDR3 has 11 amino acids. The CDR3 DNA sequence: TGTGCCAGCAGCTCTCGACCGGGACTAGCGTTC. Translated: CASSSRPGLAF.

The V and J genes are TRBV18 and TRBJ1-1; D is undetermined. The ends were cut back, 2 bases at V and 7 bases at J, with 8 bases in the middle. This CDR3 is 12 amino acids long. Germline lookup yields CDR1 KGHSH and CDR2 LQKENI. CDR3 in DNA: TGTGCCAGCTCACCAAAGTTCGGTGAAGCTTTCTTT. Its protein is CASSPKFGEAFF.

V usage is TRBV7-2 and J usage is TRBJ2-7; 8 bases agree with TRBD2. J gave up 3 bases and V 4 bases, and 5 bases lay outside the gene matches. The CDR3 has 14 residues. Germline CDR1 reads SGHTA; CDR2 reads FQGNSA. The DNA for the CDR3 is TGTGCCAGCAGCTCCACTAGCGGATACTACGAGCAGTACTTC. Protein product: CASSSTSGYYEQYF.

In DNA form, the CDR3 reads TGTGCCAGCGCCCCCACAGGGGGTTTCTATGGCTACACCTTC. Protein product: CASAPTGGFYGYTF. This rearrangement joins TRBV9 to TRBJ1-2; TRBD1 matches 8 bases. Looked up from germline, CDR1 is SGDLS and CDR2 is YYNGEE. Unmatched junction bases numbered 9, after V lost 7 bases and J lost 4 bases. The CDR3 extends over 14 amino acids.

The V gene is TRBV2, the J gene TRBJ2-1; D is unresolved. V lost 4 bases and J 3 bases, leaving 7 bases between the germline ends. Germline CDR1 SNHLY, CDR2 FYNNEI. The CDR3 covers 13 residues. This CDR3 is CASSARSYNEQFF. Written as DNA, the CDR3 is TGTGCCAGCAGTGCAAGGAGCTACAATGAGCAGTTCTTC.

The chain uses TRBV19 and TRBJ1-3; the D gene is possibly TRBD1 (5 bases). Looked up from germline, CDR1 is LNHDA and CDR2 is SQIVND (reference sequence). The CDR3 has 13 residues. The V end lost 6 bases, the J end lost 3 bases, and 9 bases lay between the germline ends. The chain's CDR3 is CASSGGYGNTIYF. CDR3 in DNA: TGTGCCAGTAGCGGGGGGTATGGAAACACCATATATTTT.

This clone was seen only a few times. The V and J genes are TRBV30 and TRBJ1-1, with a tentative D call TRBD1 (5 bases). Trimming removed 3 bases at V and 3 bases at J, with 14 bases between. This CDR3 comprises 14 residues. The germline CDR1 and CDR2 sequences are GTSNPN and SVGIG (reference sequence). The CDR3 spells CAWSPGAWDTEAFF. The CDR3 DNA reads as TGTGCCTGGAGCCCTGGGGCCTGGGACACTGAAGCTTTCTTT.

The rearrangement uses TRBV2 and TRBJ1-4; perhaps TRBD1 as D (6 bases). V lost 5 bases and J 0 bases, leaving 13 bases between the germline ends. Germline loops: CDR1 SNHLY, CDR2 FYNNEI. CDR3 length equals 16 residues. Here the CDR3 DNA reads TGTGCCAGCAGTTTTCAGGGGCTTGCAACTAATGAAAAACTGTTTTTT. This sequence encodes CASSFQGLATNEKLFF.

The genes are TRBV6-1 and TRBJ1-4; 12 bases match TRBD1. Per the germline V gene, CDR1 is MNHNS and CDR2 is SASEGT. CDR3 length equals 16 residues. Trimming took 4 bases from V and 11 from J; bases not matched to a gene: 11. CDR3 DNA: TGTGCCAGCAGTGCTACTTCCCTGGGACAGGGGGCGAAACTGTTTTTT. Its protein is CASSATSLGQGAKLFF.

This chain uses TRBV19 with TRBJ2-3; weak D call: TRBD2 (6 bases). V was pared by 0 bases and J by 1 base, with 14 bases between. The CDR3 spans 17 residues. The germline CDR1 and CDR2 sequences are LNHDA and SQIVND (reference sequence). The CDR3 region has the DNA TGTGCCAGTAGTATAGATCGACTAGTGGGTGGCACAGATACGCAGTATTTT. Translation: CASSIDRLVGGTDTQYF.

The rearrangement links TRBV6-5 to TRBJ2-1; TRBD2 agrees at 11 bases. CDR3 size: 15 residues. Germline V gene data show CDR1 as MNHEY and CDR2 as SVGAGI. V shed 6 bases, J shed 5 bases, and the junction held 6 bases outside the gene matches. CDR3 loop: CASRGGTSGHNEQFF. The CDR3 DNA follows: TGTGCCAGCAGAGGCGGGACTAGCGGACACAATGAGCAGTTCTTC.